This T cell receptor (beta chain) was profiled in a study of T cells in Graves' hyperthyroidism and ophthalmopathy. Points from the study as a whole: Blood also carried most thyroid clonotypes expanded above 0.001.

Trimming shortened V by 2 bases and J by 0 bases, and 10 bases separated the two germline ends. The germline CDR1 and CDR2 sequences are MDHEN and SYDVKM. The CDR3 consists of 15 residues. This clonotype was counted ten times or more. The antigen is not known. RNA transcripts served as the template for amplifying TCR beta CDR3 regions. The HTBI primer set served for first-round RT-PCR of the TCR CDR3. MiXCR was run by TCRdb on the multiplex PCR reads, yielding one entry per CDR3 protein. The sample includes hundreds of thousands of distinct CDR3 sequences, 15% to 17% of them seen just once. The chain employs TRBV28 and TRBJ1-2, with D possibly matching TRBD1 (5 bases). The sample taken for sequencing was blood. This sequence was found in a woman between 18 and 29 years old with Graves' hyperthyroidism. DNA of the CDR3: TGTGCCAGCAGTTTAGAGGACACCTCTAACTATGGCTACACCTTC. Translated, it gives CASSLEDTSNYGYTF.